One and the same sample provided the 32 T cell receptor beta chains below, sequenced in a study of OX40 agonist ivuxolimab in advanced cancers. Assay: immunoSEQ multiplex PCR; the TCRdb copy retains only in-frame clones and omits some. The sample shows over 75,000 clones, roughly 85% of them seen only once. This material consisted of CD4+ or CD8+ T cells sorted from blood, taken in a trial of the OX40 agonist ivuxolimab. These receptor sequences come from an adult with an advanced solid tumor such as melanoma, head and neck, liver or kidney cancer.

This clone was counted between two and nine times. The rearrangement links TRBV11-2 to TRBJ1-3; D is uncertain. Germline V lookup: CDR1 SGHAT, CDR2 FQNNGV. Trimming stripped 5 bases from V and 0 bases from J, with 14 bases between. The CDR3 covers 16 residues. CDR3 amino acids: CASSNWGQSSGNTIYF. The CDR3 DNA sequence: TGTGCCAGCAGCAACTGGGGTCAGAGCTCTGGAAACACCATATATTTT.

The J gene is TRBJ2-5, the V gene TRBV4-3; TRBD1 is a possible D gene (6 bases). The CDR3 has 15 amino acids. Trimming shortened V by 1 base and J by 2 bases, and 11 bases separated the two germline ends. Germline CDR1 LGHNA, CDR2 YSLEER. The CDR3 sequence is CASSQGRGWQETQYF. As DNA, the CDR3 is TGCGCCAGCAGCCAAGGAAGGGGGTGGCAAGAGACCCAGTACTTC.

This sequence joins TRBV27 and TRBJ2-5, with 7 bases lining up with TRBD1. Trimming at V came to 3 bases and at J to 2 bases, leaving 12 bases not matched to a gene. Germline V lookup: CDR1 MNHEY, CDR2 SMNVEV (reference sequence). The CDR3 runs 17 residues. In DNA, the CDR3 is TGTGCCAGCAGTTTCGGACCCGGACAGGTGAATCAAGAGACCCAGTACTTC. Encoded protein: CASSFGPGQVNQETQYF.

Here the CDR3 reads CASSMGGTRDTIYF. The DNA of the CDR3 is TGTGCCAGCAGCATGGGGGGGACCCGGGACACCATATATTTT. The J gene is TRBJ1-3, the V gene TRBV6-5; tentative D call: TRBD1 (5 bases). This CDR3 has 14 amino acids. Germline V gene data show CDR1 as MNHEY and CDR2 as SVGAGI. V was cut by 6 bases and J by 8 bases, with 17 bases left in between.

The chain carries TRBV6-7 and TRBJ1-5, with TRBD1 matching 9 bases. TRBV6-7 is an ORF for which the function is uncertain. CDR3 length: 15 residues. J was trimmed by 8 bases and V by 5 bases; bases with no gene match: 10. The chain's CDR3 is CASSDGQGLTEPQHF. CDR3 nucleotide sequence: TGTGCCAGCAGTGATGGACAGGGGTTGACTGAGCCCCAGCATTTT.

The genes are TRBV18 and TRBJ2-7; D unclear. This CDR3 comprises 15 residues. The V gene's germline CDR1 is KGHSH and CDR2 LQKENI. Trimming removed 5 bases from V and 0 bases from J, with 14 bases in between. CDR3 nucleotides: TGTGCCAGCTCAGCCGACTTTAAAGGCTCCTACGAGCAGTACTTC. Amino acid sequence: CASSADFKGSYEQYF.

This clone was detected once. The chain has TRBV19 and TRBJ2-2, with 9 bases fitting TRBD2. Germline CDR1 is LNHDA and CDR2 is SQIVND (reference sequence). The V and J ends lost 7 bases and 5 bases, in that order; junction bases with no gene match: 8. The CDR3 sequence is 15 residues long. The CDR3 sequence: CASTRVAGETGELFF. In nucleotides, the CDR3 is TGTGCCAGTACCCGGGTAGCGGGAGAAACCGGGGAGCTGTTTTTT.

This clone was observed a single time. V and J are TRBV5-5 and TRBJ1-3; D might be TRBD1 (5 bases). CDR3 size: 17 residues. V shed 1 base and J shed 0 bases, with 14 bases lying between them. Germline values: CDR1 SGHKS, CDR2 YYEKEE (reference sequence). The CDR3 bases are TGTGCCAGCAGCTTGTGGGCCGGGGCGAACTCTGGAAACACCATATATTTT. This encodes CASSLWAGANSGNTIYF.

The chain employs TRBV30 and TRBJ2-4; 11 bases agree with TRBD2. There are 16 residues in the CDR3. CDR1 GTSNPN and CDR2 SVGIG come from the germline V gene (reference sequence). V trimming: 0 bases; J trimming: 5 bases; junction bases outside the gene matches: 6. CDR3 sequence (DNA): TGTGCCTGGAGTGTTGGACTAGCGGGTATTGAAAACATTCAGTACTTC. It specifies CAWSVGLAGIENIQYF.

This clone was detected only a few times. The chain combines TRBV19 with TRBJ1-2, with D possibly TRBD1 on 5 matching bases. CDR3 length: 15 amino acids. V gave up 4 bases and J gave up 6 bases, with 18 bases separating them. Germline lookup yields CDR1 LNHDA and CDR2 SQIVND (reference sequence). This CDR3 is CASSTKGRVYDGYTF. The CDR3 nucleotides are TGTGCCAGTAGTACCAAGGGCAGGGTATACGATGGCTACACCTTC. Complete variable domain (other parts from reference TRBV19 and TRBJ1-2): DGGITQSPKYLFRKEGQNVTLSCEQNLNHDAMYWYRQDPGQGLRLIYYSQIVNDFQKGDIAEGYSVSREKKESFPLTVTSAQKNPTAFYLCASSTKGRVYDGYTFGSGTRLTVV.

The CDR3: CASSLGQGEAFF. The DNA of the CDR3 is TGTGCCAGCAGCTTAGGACAGGGTGAAGCTTTCTTT. The chain uses TRBV7-3 and TRBJ1-1, with 8 bases matching TRBD1. There are 12 residues in the CDR3. With V trimmed by 2 bases and J by 7 bases, 0 bases remained unmatched. CDR1 is SGHTA, CDR2 FQGTGA, per germline.

This chain links TRBV27 with TRBJ2-6; D is unclear. The germline CDR1 and CDR2 sequences are MNHEY and SMNVEV (reference sequence). Trimming removed 8 bases at V and 0 bases at J, with 8 bases between. There are 14 residues in the CDR3. CDR3 loop: CASASPSGANVLTF. Here the CDR3 DNA reads TGTGCCAGCGCTTCTCCCTCTGGGGCCAACGTCCTGACTTTC.

The chain combines TRBV28 with TRBJ1-2, with D perhaps TRBD1 (5 bases). Trimming shortened V by 6 bases and J by 5 bases, and 10 bases separated the two germline ends. Germline V lookup: CDR1 MDHEN, CDR2 SYDVKM. The CDR3 is made up of 12 amino acids. The CDR3: CASSRSGYGYTF. Here the CDR3 DNA reads TGTGCCAGCAGCCGATCAGGGTATGGCTACACCTTC.

This rearrangement joins TRBV30 to TRBJ2-3; 8 positions match TRBD2. This CDR3 is 15 amino acids long. V dropped 8 bases and J dropped 5; count of bases not matched to a gene: 15. Germline CDR1 reads GTSNPN; CDR2 reads SVGIG (reference sequence). The CDR3 loop reads CATTSPSGLGDTQYF. CDR3 in DNA: TGTGCCACCACCTCTCCTAGCGGGCTAGGAGATACGCAGTATTTT.

The rearrangement uses TRBV28 and TRBJ2-3; 7 bases map to TRBD2. CDR1 is MDHEN and CDR2 is SYDVKM in the germline V gene. Trimming took 5 bases from V and 5 from J; bases not matched to a gene: 10. The CDR3 consists of 15 residues. The CDR3 reads CASSRDLGGRDTQYF. The DNA of the CDR3 is TGTGCCAGCAGTAGAGATCTCGGGGGGAGAGATACGCAGTATTTT. Variable domain in full (rest from reference TRBV28 and TRBJ2-3): DVKVTQSSRYLVKRTGEKVFLECVQDMDHENMFWYRQDPGLGLRLIYFSYDVKMKEKGDIPEGYSVSREKKERFSLILESASTNQTSMYLCASSRDLGGRDTQYFGPGTRLTVL.

V gene TRBV5-1 combines with J gene TRBJ1-5; D possibly corresponds to TRBD1 (5 bases). Trimming left V 0 bases short and J 5 bases short, with 9 bases between. This CDR3 comprises 14 residues. The germline V gene encodes CDR1 SGHRS and CDR2 YFSETQ. CDR3 loop: CASSLGWGDQPQHF. CDR3 DNA sequence: TGCGCCAGCAGCTTGGGTTGGGGGGATCAGCCCCAGCATTTT.

The V and J genes are TRBV28 and TRBJ2-2; D uncertain. Germline lookup yields CDR1 MDHEN and CDR2 SYDVKM. This CDR3 is built from 12 residues. Trimming pared 6 bases from V and 5 bases from J, leaving 7 bases between. In DNA, the CDR3 is TGTGCCAGCAGGTTCGTTACCGGGGAGCTGTTTTTT. The encoded protein is CASRFVTGELFF.

J is TRBJ2-7 and V is TRBV30; 10 bases fit TRBD1. This CDR3 is 16 amino acids long. V gave up 1 base and J gave up 5 bases; unmatched junction bases: 11. Germline-derived CDR1 and CDR2 are GTSNPN and SVGIG (reference sequence). The CDR3 nucleotides read TGTGCCTGGAGTGCAACATTCGACAGGGGGCTGGACGAGCAGTACTTC. It codes for CAWSATFDRGLDEQYF.

V is TRBV1 and J is TRBJ2-5; the table calls TRBD2, which could not be checked here. TRBV1 is a pseudogene locus. CDR3 length equals 17 residues. Here the CDR3 DNA reads TGCACCAGCAGCACAAGTCCGGGACTAGCTCCCCAAGAGACCCAGTACTTC. Translated, it gives CTSSTSPGLAPQETQYF.

This clone has just a few counts. The chain recombines TRBV2 with TRBJ1-3, with D possibly TRBD1 on 6 matching bases. CDR3 length: 12 residues. Trimming took off 1 base at V and 8 bases at J, with 6 bases between the two ends. Germline-derived CDR1 and CDR2 are SNHLY and FYNNEI. The chain's CDR3 is CASSEEGDTIYF. CDR3 nucleotides: TGTGCCAGCAGTGAAGAGGGGGACACCATATATTTT.

This chain connects TRBV7-7 to TRBJ2-3; no clear D. CDR3 length equals 16 residues. Per the germline V gene, CDR1 is SSHAT and CDR2 is FNYEAQ (reference sequence). Deletions cut 4 bases from V and 2 bases from J, with 16 bases between. The chain's CDR3 is CASSYREGGPTDTQYF. CDR3 in DNA: TGTGCCAGCAGCTACCGCGAAGGCGGCCCCACAGATACGCAGTATTTT.

The V call is TRBV5-5, the J call TRBJ1-3; D remains ambiguous. The CDR3 contains 14 residues. Trimming shortened V by 1 base and J by 0 bases, and 5 bases separated the two germline ends. Germline assignment: CDR1 SGHKS and CDR2 YYEKEE (reference sequence). The CDR3 spells CASSLFRSGNTIYF. CDR3 nucleotide sequence: TGTGCCAGCAGCTTGTTTCGCTCTGGAAACACCATATATTTT.

V is TRBV28 and J is TRBJ1-2; D ambiguous. The V and J ends lost 4 bases and 1 base respectively, with 10 bases between them. The germline gives CDR1 MDHEN, CDR2 SYDVKM. This CDR3 comprises 14 residues. The CDR3 here is CASSSGGSNYGYTF. The CDR3 coding sequence is TGTGCCAGCAGTTCCGGAGGGAGTAACTATGGCTACACCTTC.

The chain employs TRBV28 and TRBJ1-5; no clear D. V lost 7 bases, J lost 6 bases, and 10 bases lay in between. The CDR3 runs 12 residues. Germline-derived CDR1 and CDR2 are MDHEN and SYDVKM. CDR3 in amino acids: CASTARGQPQHF. The CDR3 DNA follows: TGTGCCAGCACCGCCCGGGGTCAGCCCCAGCATTTT. Supplemented by reference TRBV28 and TRBJ1-5, the full variable domain reads DVKVTQSSRYLVKRTGEKVFLECVQDMDHENMFWYRQDPGLGLRLIYFSYDVKMKEKGDIPEGYSVSREKKERFSLILESASTNQTSMYLCASTARGQPQHFGDGTRLSIL.

The V gene is TRBV6-1, the J gene TRBJ2-7; possible D gene TRBD1, 6 bases. This CDR3 is built from 16 residues. The germline V gene has CDR1 MNHNS and CDR2 SASEGT. The V end was cut by 0 bases, the J end by 3 bases, with 15 bases between. CDR3 amino acids: CASSEAQRTAGYEQYF. The CDR3 DNA sequence: TGTGCCAGCAGTGAAGCCCAGAGGACAGCAGGCTACGAGCAGTACTTC.

This rearrangement joins TRBV6-6 to TRBJ2-7; tentative D call: TRBD2 (6 bases). This CDR3 comprises 15 residues. Trimming shortened V by 5 bases and J by 1 base, and 15 bases separated the two germline ends. Per the germline V gene, CDR1 is MNHNY and CDR2 is SVGAGI (reference sequence). CDR3 nucleotides: TGTGCCAGCAGTCCCCTTACGGGGGTATCCTACGAGCAGTACTTC. This translates into CASSPLTGVSYEQYF.

The sample holds one count of this clone. The chain uses TRBV19 and TRBJ1-6; 8 bases align to TRBD1. With 6 bases clipped from V and 9 bases from J, the junction kept 10 bases outside the gene matches. The germline V gene encodes CDR1 LNHDA and CDR2 SQIVND (reference sequence). The CDR3 has 15 residues. CDR3 sequence: CASRKGGQEFSPLHF. CDR3 coding DNA: TGTGCCAGTAGAAAAGGGGGACAGGAATTTTCACCCCTCCACTTT.

The chain links TRBV2 to TRBJ2-2; a possible D gene is TRBD2 (6 bases). CDR1 is SNHLY and CDR2 is FYNNEI in the germline V gene. Between the trimmed V and J ends, which lost 8 bases and 0 bases, there was a span of 10 bases. The CDR3 contains 14 residues. CDR3 bases: TGTGCCAGCGGGGGGTCTGCGAACACCGGGGAGCTGTTTTTT. This encodes CASGGSANTGELFF.

This clone occurred once. J is TRBJ2-5 and V is TRBV7-3, with 8 bases fitting TRBD1. Losses at the gene ends were 2 bases for V and 1 base for J; bases not matched to a gene: 12. CDR1 is SGHTA, CDR2 FQGTGA, per germline. This CDR3 is 18 amino acids long. CDR3 sequence reads: CASSLLGTGGVLQETQYF. The CDR3 DNA reads as TGTGCCAGCAGCTTACTGGGAACAGGGGGTGTCCTCCAAGAGACCCAGTACTTC.

V gene TRBV9 combines with J gene TRBJ2-1; 7 bases map to TRBD2. This CDR3 is built from 14 residues. V was pared by 0 bases and J by 5 bases, with 2 bases of the junction left unmatched. Per germline, CDR1 SGDLS and CDR2 YYNGEE. CDR3: CASSVGLADNEQFF. In DNA, the CDR3 is TGTGCCAGCAGCGTAGGACTAGCAGACAATGAGCAGTTCTTC.

The chain links TRBV4-1 to TRBJ2-1; D may correspond to TRBD1 or TRBD2 (5 bases each). CDR1 is MGHRA and CDR2 is YSYEKL in the germline V gene. V gave up 4 bases and J gave up 6 bases, with 16 bases separating them. This CDR3 spans 15 amino acids. The CDR3 DNA follows: TGCGCCAGCAGCCGATCACCGGGACCAGGCAATGAGCAGTTCTTC. It specifies CASSRSPGPGNEQFF.

DNA for the CDR3: TGTGCCAGCAGTGGTCTCGGGAGGAGGACTGAAGCTTTCTTT. Translating it yields CASSGLGRRTEAFF. V and J are TRBV6-1 and TRBJ1-1; D remains unclear. Trimming left V 4 bases short and J 5 bases short, with 14 bases between. CDR3 length equals 14 residues. CDR1 is MNHNS, CDR2 SASEGT, per germline.